This T cell receptor beta chain appears in the sequencing data of a study of blood T cells in healthy people across ages. Study findings and constraints: Calculation of diversity from one million T cells yielded estimates considered to be underestimates. Fewer expanded clones and more diversity marked long-lived versus aged donors.

In germline, CDR1 is SNHLY, CDR2 FYNNEI. V was trimmed by 10 bases and J by 0 bases, leaving 15 bases between them. This CDR3 spans 14 amino acids. A J-beta primer mix and a sample-barcoded 5' primer were used in a second PCR of about 6 to 12 cycles. The authors tagged each cDNA molecule using a template-switch adaptor with 12 random nucleotides. TCRdb analysed the 5' RACE reads with MiXCR anew, one entry per CDR3 protein. This table has around 1.5 million distinct CDR3 sequences, roughly 30% appearing once. This clonotype was counted a few times. Antigen: not known. Material for sequencing was blood. This chain joins TRBV2 and TRBJ1-2; D is unclear. The receptor comes from a woman in her twenties or thirties in good health. CDR3 region: CAIFNWESNYGYTF. Written as DNA, the CDR3 is TGTGCCATATTCAACTGGGAATCTAACTATGGCTACACCTTC.